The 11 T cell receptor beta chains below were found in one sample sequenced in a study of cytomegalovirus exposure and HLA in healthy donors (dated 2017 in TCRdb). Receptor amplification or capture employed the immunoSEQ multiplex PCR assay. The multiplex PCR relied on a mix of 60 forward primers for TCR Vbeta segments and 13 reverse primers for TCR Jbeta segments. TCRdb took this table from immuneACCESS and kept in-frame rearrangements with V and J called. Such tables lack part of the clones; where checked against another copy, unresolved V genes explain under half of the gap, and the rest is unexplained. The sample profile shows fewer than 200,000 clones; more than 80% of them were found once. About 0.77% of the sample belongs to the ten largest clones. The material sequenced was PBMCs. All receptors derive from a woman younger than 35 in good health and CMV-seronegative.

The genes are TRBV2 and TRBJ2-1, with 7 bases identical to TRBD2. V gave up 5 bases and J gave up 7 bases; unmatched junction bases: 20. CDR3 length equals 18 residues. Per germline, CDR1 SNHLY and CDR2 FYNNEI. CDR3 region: CASSSNTSAPSLGNEQFF. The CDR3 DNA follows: TGTGCCAGCAGTTCAAATACTAGCGCACCCAGTCTAGGGAATGAGCAGTTCTTC. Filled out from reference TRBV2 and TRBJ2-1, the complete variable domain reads EPEVTQTPSHQVTQMGQEVILRCVPISNHLYFYWYRQILGQKVEFLVSFYNNEISEKSEIFDDQFSVERPDGSNFTLKIRSTKLEDSAMYFCASSSNTSAPSLGNEQFFGPGTRLTVL.

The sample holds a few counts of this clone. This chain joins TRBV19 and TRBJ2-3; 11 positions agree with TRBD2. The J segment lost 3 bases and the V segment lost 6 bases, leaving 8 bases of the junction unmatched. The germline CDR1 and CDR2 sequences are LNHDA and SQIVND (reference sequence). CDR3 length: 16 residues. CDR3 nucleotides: TGTGCCAGTAGATCCTTAGCGGGAGGGCCAACAGATACGCAGTATTTT. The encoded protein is CASRSLAGGPTDTQYF.

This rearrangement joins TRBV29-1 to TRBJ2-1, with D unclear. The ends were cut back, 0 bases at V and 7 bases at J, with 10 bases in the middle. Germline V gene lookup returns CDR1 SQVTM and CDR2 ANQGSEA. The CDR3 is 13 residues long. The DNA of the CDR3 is TGCAGCGTTGAAGATCGTCAGTTAAATGAGCAGTTCTTC. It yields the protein CSVEDRQLNEQFF.

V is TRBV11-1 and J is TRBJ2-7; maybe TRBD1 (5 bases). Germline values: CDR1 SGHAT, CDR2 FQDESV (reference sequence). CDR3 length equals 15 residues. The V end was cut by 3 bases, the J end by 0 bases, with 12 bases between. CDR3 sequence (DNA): TGTGCCAGCAGCTTCGGTAGGGGTAACTCCTACGAGCAGTACTTC. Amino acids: CASSFGRGNSYEQYF.

DNA of the CDR3: TGTGCCAGCTCACCACTAAGTACTGAAACTGAAGCTTTCTTT. Protein: CASSPLSTETEAFF. J is TRBJ1-1 and V is TRBV18; D not resolved. Deletions cut 1 base from V and 5 bases from J, with 11 bases between. Germline lookup yields CDR1 KGHSH and CDR2 LQKENI. The CDR3 extends over 14 amino acids.

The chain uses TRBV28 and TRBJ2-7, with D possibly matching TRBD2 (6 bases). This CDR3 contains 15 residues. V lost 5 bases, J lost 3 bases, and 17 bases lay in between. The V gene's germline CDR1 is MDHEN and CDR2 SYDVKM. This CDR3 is CASSGLNSSDYEQYF. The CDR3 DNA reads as TGTGCCAGCAGTGGTCTGAATTCTAGCGACTACGAGCAGTACTTC.

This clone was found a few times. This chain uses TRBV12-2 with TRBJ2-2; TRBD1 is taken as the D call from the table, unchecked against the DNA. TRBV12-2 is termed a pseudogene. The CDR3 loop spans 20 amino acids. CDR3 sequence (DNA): TGTGCAAGTCGCTTCCCCGGGACAGGGAACAAAATATCGAACACCGGGGAGCTGTTTTTT. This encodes CASRFPGTGNKISNTGELFF.

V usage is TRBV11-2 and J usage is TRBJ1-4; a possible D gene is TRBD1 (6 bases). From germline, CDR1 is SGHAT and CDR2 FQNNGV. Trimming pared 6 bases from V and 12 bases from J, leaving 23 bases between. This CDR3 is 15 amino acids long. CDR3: CASRSPGREKGELFF. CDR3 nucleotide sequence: TGTGCCAGCAGGTCCCCCGGACGGGAAAAGGGGGAACTGTTTTTT.

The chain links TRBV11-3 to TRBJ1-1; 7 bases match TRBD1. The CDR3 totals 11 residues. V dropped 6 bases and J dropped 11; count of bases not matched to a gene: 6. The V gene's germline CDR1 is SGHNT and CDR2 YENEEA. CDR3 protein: CASSLTGVAFF. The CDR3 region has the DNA TGTGCCAGCAGTTTAACAGGGGTGGCTTTCTTT.

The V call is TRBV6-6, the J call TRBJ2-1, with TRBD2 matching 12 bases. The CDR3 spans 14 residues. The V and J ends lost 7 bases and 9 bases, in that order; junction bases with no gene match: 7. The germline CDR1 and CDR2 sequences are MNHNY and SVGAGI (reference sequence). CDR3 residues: CASKLTSGSTEQFF. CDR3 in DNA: TGTGCCAGCAAGCTGACTAGCGGGAGTACTGAGCAGTTCTTC.

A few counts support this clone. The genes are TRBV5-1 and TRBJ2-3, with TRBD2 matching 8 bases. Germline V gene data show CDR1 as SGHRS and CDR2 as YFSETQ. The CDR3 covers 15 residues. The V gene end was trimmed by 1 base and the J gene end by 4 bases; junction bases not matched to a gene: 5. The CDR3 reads CASSLYSGSSDTQYF. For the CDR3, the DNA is TGCGCCAGCAGCTTGTACAGCGGGAGTTCAGATACGCAGTATTTT.